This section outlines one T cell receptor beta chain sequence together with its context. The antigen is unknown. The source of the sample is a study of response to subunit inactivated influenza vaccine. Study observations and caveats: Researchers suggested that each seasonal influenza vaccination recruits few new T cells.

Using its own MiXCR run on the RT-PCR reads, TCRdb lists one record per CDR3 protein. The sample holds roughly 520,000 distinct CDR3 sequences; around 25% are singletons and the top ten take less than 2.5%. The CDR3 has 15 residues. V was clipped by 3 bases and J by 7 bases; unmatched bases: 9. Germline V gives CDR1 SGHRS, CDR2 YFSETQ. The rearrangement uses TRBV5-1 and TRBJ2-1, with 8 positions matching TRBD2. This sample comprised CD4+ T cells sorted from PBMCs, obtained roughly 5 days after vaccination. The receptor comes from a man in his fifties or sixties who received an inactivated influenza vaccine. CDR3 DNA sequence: TGCGCCAGCAGCTCGAGCGGGAGCTCCGGTAATGAGCAGTTCTTC. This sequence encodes CASSSSGSSGNEQFF. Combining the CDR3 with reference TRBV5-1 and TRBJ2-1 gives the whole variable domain KAGVTQTPRYLIKTRGQQVTLSCSPISGHRSVSWYQQTPGQGLQFLFEYFSETQRNKGNFPGRFSGRQFSNSRSEMNVSTLELGDSALYLCASSSSGSSGNEQFFGPGTRLTVL.